This T cell receptor (beta chain) comes out of a study of T cells after yellow fever vaccination. TCRdb redid the calling of the 5' RACE reads with MiXCR, one entry per CDR3 protein. The sample contains approximately 330,000 distinct CDR3 sequences, roughly an eighth of which appear only once. With 5 bases removed from V and 5 bases from J, the gap between germline ends came to 15 bases. Germline assignment: CDR1 SEHNR and CDR2 FQNEAQ (reference sequence). CDR3 size: 14 residues. The material sequenced was CD4+ T cells sorted from PBMCs, taken 15 days after the yellow fever booster vaccination. V is TRBV7-9 and J is TRBJ2-5, with a weak D call TRBD1 (7 bases). The TCR sequence derives from a man younger than 35 who received the YFV17D yellow fever vaccine. As DNA, the CDR3 is TGTGCCAGCAGCCCCCAGGGGGGATGGGAGACCCAGTACTTC. As protein: CASSPQGGWETQYF.